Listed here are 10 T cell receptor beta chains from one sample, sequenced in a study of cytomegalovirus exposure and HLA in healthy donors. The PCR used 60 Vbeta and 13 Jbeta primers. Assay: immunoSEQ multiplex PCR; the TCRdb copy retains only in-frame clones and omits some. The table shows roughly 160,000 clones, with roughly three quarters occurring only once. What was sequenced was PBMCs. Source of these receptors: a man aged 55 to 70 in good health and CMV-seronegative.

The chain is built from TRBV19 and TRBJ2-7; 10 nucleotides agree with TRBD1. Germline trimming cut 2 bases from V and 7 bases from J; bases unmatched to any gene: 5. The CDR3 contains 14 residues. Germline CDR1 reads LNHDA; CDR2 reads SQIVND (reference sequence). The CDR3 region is CASSISGQGNEQYF. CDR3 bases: TGTGCCAGTAGTATATCGGGACAGGGGAATGAGCAGTACTTC.

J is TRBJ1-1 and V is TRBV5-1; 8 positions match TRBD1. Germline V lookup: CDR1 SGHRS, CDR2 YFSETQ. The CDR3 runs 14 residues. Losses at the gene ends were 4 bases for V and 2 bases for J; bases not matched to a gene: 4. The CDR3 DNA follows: TGCGCCAGCAGCAACACAGGGGGTAACACTGAAGCTTTCTTT. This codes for CASSNTGGNTEAFF. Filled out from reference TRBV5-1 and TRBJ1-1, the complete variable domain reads KAGVTQTPRYLIKTRGQQVTLSCSPISGHRSVSWYQQTPGQGLQFLFEYFSETQRNKGNFPGRFSGRQFSNSRSEMNVSTLELGDSALYLCASSNTGGNTEAFFGQGTRLTVV.

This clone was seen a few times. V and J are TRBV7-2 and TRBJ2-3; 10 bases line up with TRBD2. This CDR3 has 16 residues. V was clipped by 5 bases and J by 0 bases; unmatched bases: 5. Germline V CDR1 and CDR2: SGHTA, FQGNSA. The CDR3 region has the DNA TGTGCCAGCAGCGGGTTGACTAGCGGGAGCACAGATACGCAGTATTTT. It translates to CASSGLTSGSTDTQYF.

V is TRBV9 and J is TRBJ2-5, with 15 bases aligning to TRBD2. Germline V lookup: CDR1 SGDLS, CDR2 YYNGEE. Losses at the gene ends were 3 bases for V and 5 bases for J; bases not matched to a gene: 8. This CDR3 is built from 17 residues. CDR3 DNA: TGTGCCAGCAGCGCGGGACTAGCGGGGGGCAGAGGCGAGACCCAGTACTTC. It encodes CASSAGLAGGRGETQYF. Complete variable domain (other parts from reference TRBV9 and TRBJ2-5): DSGVTQTPKHLITATGQRVTLRCSPRSGDLSVYWYQQSLDQGLQFLIQYYNGEERAKGNILERFSAQQFPDLHSELNLSSLELGDSALYFCASSAGLAGGRGETQYFGPGTRLLVL.

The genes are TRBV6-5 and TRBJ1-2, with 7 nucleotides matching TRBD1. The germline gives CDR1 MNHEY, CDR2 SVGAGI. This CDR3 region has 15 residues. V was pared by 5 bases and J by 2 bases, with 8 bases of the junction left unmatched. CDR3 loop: CASSVNGQANYGYTF. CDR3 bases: TGTGCCAGCAGTGTAAATGGACAGGCGAACTATGGCTACACCTTC.

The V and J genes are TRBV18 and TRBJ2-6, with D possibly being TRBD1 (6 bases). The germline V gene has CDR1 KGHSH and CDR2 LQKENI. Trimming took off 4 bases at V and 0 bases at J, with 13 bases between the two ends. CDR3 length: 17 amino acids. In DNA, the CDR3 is TGTGCCAGCTCACAGCCCGGACAGAGCTCTGGGGCCAACGTCCTGACTTTC. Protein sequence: CASSQPGQSSGANVLTF.

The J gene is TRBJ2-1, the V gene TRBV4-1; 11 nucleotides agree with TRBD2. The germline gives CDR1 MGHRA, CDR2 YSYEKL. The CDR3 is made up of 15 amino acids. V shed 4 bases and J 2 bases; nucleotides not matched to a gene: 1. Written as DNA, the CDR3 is TGCGCCAGCAGCCTGACTAGCGGGGCCTACAATGAGCAGTTCTTC. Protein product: CASSLTSGAYNEQFF.

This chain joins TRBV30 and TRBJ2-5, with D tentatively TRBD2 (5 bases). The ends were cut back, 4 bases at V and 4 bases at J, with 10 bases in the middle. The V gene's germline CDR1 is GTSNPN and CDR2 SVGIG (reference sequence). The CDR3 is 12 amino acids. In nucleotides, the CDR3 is TGTGCCTGGACTGGGCGGGCAGAGACCCAGTACTTC. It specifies CAWTGRAETQYF. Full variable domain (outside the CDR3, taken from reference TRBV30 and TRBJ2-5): SQTIHQWPATLVQPVGSPLSLECTVEGTSNPNLYWYRQAAGRGLQLLFYSVGIGQISSEVPQNLSASRPQDRQFILSSKKLLLSDSGFYLCAWTGRAETQYFGPGTRLLVL.

The CDR3 nucleotides are TGTGCCAGCAGCCCACCGGGGACAGATACGCAGTATTTT. Residues: CASSPPGTDTQYF. The chain joins TRBV27 to TRBJ2-3, with a tentative D call TRBD2 (5 bases). Per the germline V gene, CDR1 is MNHEY and CDR2 is SMNVEV (reference sequence). This CDR3 region has 13 residues. The V end lost 6 bases, the J end lost 3 bases, and 10 bases lay between the germline ends.

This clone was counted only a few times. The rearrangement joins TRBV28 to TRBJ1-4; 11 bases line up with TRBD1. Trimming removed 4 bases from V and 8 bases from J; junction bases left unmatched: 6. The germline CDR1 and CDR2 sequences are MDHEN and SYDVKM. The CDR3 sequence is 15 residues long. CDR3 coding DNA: TGTGCCAGCAGTTCTGCGGACAGGGGGCCGGAAAAACTGTTTTTT. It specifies CASSSADRGPEKLFF.